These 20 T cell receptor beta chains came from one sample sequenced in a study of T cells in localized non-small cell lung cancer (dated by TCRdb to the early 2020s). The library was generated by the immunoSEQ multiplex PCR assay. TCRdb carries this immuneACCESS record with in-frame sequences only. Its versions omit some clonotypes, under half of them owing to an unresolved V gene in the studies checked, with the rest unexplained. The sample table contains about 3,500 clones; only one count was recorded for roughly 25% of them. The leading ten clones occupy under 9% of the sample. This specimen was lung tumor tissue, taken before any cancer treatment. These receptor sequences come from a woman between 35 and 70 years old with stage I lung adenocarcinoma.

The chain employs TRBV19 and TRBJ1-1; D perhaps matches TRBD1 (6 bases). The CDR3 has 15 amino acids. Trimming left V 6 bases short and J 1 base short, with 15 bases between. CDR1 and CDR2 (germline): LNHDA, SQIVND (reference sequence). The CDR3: CASSPGRGPNTEAFF. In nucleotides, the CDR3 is TGTGCCAGTAGCCCCGGGCGGGGGCCGAACACTGAAGCTTTCTTT.

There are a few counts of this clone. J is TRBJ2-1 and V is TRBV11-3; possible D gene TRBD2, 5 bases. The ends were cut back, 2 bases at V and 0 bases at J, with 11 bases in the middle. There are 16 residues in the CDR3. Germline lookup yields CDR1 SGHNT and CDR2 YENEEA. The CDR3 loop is CASSLLGGGSYNEQFF. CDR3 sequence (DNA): TGTGCCAGCAGCTTATTGGGCGGAGGCTCCTACAATGAGCAGTTCTTC.

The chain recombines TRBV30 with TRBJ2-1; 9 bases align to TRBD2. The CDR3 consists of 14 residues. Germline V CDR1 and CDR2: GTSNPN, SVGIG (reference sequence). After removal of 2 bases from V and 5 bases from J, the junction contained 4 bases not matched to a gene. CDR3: CAWSMTSGDNEQFF. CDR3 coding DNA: TGTGCCTGGAGTATGACTAGCGGAGACAATGAGCAGTTCTTC.

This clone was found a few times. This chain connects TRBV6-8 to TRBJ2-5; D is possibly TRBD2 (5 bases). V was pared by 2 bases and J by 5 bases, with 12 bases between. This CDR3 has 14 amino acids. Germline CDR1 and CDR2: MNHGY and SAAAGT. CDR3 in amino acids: CASSYRGVAETQYF. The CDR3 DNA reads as TGTGCCAGCAGTTACCGAGGTGTAGCGGAGACCCAGTACTTC.

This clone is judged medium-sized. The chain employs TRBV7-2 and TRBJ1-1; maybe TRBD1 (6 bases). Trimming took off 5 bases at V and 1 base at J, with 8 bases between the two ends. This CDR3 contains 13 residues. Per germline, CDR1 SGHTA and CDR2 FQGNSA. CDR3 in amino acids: CASSAGQNTEAFF. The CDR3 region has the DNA TGTGCCAGCAGCGCGGGACAGAACACTGAAGCTTTCTTT.

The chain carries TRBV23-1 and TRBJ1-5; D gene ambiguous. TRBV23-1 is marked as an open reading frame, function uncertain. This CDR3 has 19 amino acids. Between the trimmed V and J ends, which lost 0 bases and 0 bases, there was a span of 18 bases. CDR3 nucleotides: TGCGCCAGCAGTCAATCCCGGAGCTCCCGGGGATATAGCAATCAGCCCCAGCATTTT. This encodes CASSQSRSSRGYSNQPQHF.

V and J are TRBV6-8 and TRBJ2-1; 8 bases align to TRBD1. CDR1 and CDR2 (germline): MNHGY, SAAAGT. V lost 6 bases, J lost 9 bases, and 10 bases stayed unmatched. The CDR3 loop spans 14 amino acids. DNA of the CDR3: TGTGCCAGCAGCCCGGGACAGGTGTATGGTGAGCAGTTCTTC. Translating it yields CASSPGQVYGEQFF.

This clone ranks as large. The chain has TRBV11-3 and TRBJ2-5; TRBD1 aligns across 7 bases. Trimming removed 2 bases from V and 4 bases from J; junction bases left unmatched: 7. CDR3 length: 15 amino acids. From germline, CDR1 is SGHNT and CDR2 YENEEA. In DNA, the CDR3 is TGTGCCAGCAGCTTAAGACAGGGAGAAGGAGAGACCCAGTACTTC. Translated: CASSLRQGEGETQYF.

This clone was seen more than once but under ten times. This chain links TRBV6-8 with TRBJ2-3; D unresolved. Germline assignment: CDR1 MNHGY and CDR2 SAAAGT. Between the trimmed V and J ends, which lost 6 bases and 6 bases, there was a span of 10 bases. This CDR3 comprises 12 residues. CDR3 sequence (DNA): TGTGCCAGCAGCCTTTTAGGGGATACGCAGTATTTT. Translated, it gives CASSLLGDTQYF.

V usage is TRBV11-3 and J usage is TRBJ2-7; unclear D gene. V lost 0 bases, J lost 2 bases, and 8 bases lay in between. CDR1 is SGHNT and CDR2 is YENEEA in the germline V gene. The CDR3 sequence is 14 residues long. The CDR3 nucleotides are TGTGCCAGCAGCTTAGAGGCAGGAACCTACGAGCAGTACTTC. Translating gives CASSLEAGTYEQYF.

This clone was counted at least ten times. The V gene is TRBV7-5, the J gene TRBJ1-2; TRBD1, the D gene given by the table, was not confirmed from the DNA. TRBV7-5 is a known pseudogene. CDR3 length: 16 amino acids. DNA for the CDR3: TGTGCCAGCAGCTTCATATCCGGACAGGGGGCGAAGGGCTACACCTTC. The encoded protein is CASSFISGQGAKGYTF.

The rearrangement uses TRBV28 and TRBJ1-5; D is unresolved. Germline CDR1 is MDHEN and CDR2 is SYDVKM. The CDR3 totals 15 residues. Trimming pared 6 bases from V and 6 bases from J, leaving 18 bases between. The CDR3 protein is CASSPPGHPGQPQHF. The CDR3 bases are TGTGCCAGCAGCCCCCCGGGCCACCCAGGTCAGCCCCAGCATTTT.

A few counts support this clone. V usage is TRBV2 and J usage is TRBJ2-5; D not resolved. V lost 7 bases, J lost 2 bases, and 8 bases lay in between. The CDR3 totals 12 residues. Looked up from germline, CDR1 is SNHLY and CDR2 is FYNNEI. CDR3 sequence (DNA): TGTGCCAGCACGTCCTTTCAAGAGACCCAGTACTTC. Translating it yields CASTSFQETQYF.

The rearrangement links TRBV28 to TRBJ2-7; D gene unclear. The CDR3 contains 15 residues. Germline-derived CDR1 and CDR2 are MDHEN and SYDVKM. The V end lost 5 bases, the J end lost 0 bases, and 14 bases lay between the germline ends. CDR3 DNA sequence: TGTGCCAGCAGTGCCGCCCATCTCCGCTCCTACGAGCAGTACTTC. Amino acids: CASSAAHLRSYEQYF.

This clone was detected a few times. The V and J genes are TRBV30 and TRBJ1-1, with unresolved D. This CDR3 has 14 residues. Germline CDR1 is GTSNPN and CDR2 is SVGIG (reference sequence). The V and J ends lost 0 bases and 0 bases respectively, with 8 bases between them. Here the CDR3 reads CAWSVLRLNTEAFF. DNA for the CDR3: TGTGCCTGGAGTGTACTCAGGTTGAACACTGAAGCTTTCTTT.

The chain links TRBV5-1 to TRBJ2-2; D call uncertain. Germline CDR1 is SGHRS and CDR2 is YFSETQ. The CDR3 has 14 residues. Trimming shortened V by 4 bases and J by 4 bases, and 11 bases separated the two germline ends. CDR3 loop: CASSTDSSTGELFF. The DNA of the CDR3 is TGCGCCAGCAGCACTGATTCGTCCACCGGGGAGCTGTTTTTT.

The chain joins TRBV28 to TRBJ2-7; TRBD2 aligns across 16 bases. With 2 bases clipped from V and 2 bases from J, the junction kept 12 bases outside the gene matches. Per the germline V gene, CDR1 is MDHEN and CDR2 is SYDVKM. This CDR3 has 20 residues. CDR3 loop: CASSLSLGLAGGPATYEQYF. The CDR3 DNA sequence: TGTGCCAGCAGTTTAAGTTTGGGACTAGCGGGGGGGCCCGCAACCTACGAGCAGTACTTC.

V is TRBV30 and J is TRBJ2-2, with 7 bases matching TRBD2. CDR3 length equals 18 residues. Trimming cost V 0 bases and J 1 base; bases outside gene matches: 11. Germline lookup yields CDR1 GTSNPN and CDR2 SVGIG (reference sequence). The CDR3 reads CAWSVPGLRMRNTGELFF. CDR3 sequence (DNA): TGTGCCTGGAGTGTTCCGGGACTACGCATGAGGAACACCGGGGAGCTGTTTTTT.

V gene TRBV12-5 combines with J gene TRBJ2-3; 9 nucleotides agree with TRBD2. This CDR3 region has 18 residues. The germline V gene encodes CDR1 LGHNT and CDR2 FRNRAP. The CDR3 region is CASTLRRLAGLGTDTQYF. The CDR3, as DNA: TGTGCCAGCACCCTGCGGCGGCTAGCGGGGCTCGGCACAGATACGCAGTATTTT.

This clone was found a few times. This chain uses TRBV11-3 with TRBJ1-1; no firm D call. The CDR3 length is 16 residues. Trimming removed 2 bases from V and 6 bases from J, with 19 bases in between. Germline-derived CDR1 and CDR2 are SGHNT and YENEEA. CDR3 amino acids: CASSLNHGGKTAEAFF. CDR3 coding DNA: TGTGCCAGCAGCTTAAATCATGGAGGGAAAACTGCTGAAGCTTTCTTT.